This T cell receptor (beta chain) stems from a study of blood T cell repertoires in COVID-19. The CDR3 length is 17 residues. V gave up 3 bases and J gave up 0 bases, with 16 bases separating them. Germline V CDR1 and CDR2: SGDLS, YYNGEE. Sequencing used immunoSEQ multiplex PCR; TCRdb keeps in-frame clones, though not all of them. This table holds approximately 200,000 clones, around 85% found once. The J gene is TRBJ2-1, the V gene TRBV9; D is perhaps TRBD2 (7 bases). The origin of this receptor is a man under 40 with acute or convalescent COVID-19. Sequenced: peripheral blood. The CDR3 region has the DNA TGTGCCAGCAGCGCGCGGGGGCCGCTCAGCTCCTACAATGAGCAGTTCTTC. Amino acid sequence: CASSARGPLSSYNEQFF.